This TCR beta chain appears in the sequencing data of a study of cytomegalovirus exposure and HLA in healthy donors. Regarding the study as a whole: Presence/absence analyses took donor sequencing depth as roughly uniform.

Concerning this clone itself: The antigen remains unidentified. The sample has other DNA sequences that encode this CDR3 too.

PCR was performed using 60 Vbeta and 13 Jbeta primers. The assay was immunoSEQ multiplex PCR, and TCRdb's table has in-frame clones only and misses some. Of over 85,000 clones in the sample, approximately 82% were seen once. Trimming pared 2 bases from V and 2 bases from J, leaving 6 bases between. This CDR3 is built from 13 residues. In germline, CDR1 is KGHSH, CDR2 LQKENI. The TCR comes from a female donor in good health and CMV-seropositive. This chain links TRBV18 with TRBJ1-2; maybe TRBD1 (6 bases). Sequenced sample: PBMCs. The CDR3 coding sequence is TGTGCCAGCTCACCAGACAGGAACTATGGCTACACCTTC. Its translation is CASSPDRNYGYTF.